This T cell receptor beta chain comes out of a study of OX40 agonist ivuxolimab in advanced cancers. Study summary: In this cohort, patients received ivuxolimab, an agonistic anti-OX40 (CD134) antibody. Every 2 weeks, ivuxolimab was infused into the patients intravenously at between 0.01 and 10 mg/kg.

V was trimmed by 0 bases and J by 3 bases, leaving 4 bases between them. CDR1 and CDR2 from the germline V gene are SGHRS and YFSETQ. There are 13 residues in the CDR3. This table comes from immunoSEQ multiplex PCR, and its TCRdb copy is limited to in-frame clones, with some not included. The top ten clones hold over 8.5% of a sample with over 30,000 clones, approximately 79% of them seen once. The V gene is TRBV5-1, the J gene TRBJ1-3, with D hard to call. The clonotype comes from an adult with an advanced solid tumor such as melanoma, head and neck, liver or kidney cancer. Sequenced material: CD4+ or CD8+ T cells sorted from blood, taken in a trial of the OX40 agonist ivuxolimab. CDR3 nucleotides: TGCGCCAGCAGCTTGGAGAGTGGAAACACCATATATTTT. Protein: CASSLESGNTIYF.